Sequencing of this T cell receptor (beta chain) was carried out in a study of blood T cell repertoires in COVID-19. Study context: Sources were T cells, B-cell-depleted T cells, or PBMCs; the material itself was cDNA or gDNA.

Germline loops: CDR1 MNHEY, CDR2 SMNVEV (reference sequence). V shed 7 bases and J shed 8 bases, with 12 bases lying between them. The CDR3 length is 12 residues. Original processing notes: How many nucleated cells were present was estimated from reference gene primer amplification. Here immunoSEQ multiplex PCR was the method, and the copy in TCRdb shows in-frame clones only, minus some. Clone size and the V and J calls come from that table; the DNA yielded D and trimming. The data show about 200,000 clones, around 90% seen once. The chain carries TRBV27 and TRBJ2-1; D gene ambiguous. The TCR originated in a man aged 55-75 years who had recovered from COVID-19. The specimen sequenced was peripheral blood. The CDR3 sequence is CASTPPGYEQFF. Here the CDR3 DNA reads TGTGCCAGCACCCCCCCAGGCTATGAGCAGTTCTTC.